Listed below are T cell receptor beta chains from one sample, sequenced in a study of control samples from healthy donors and cancer patients. Assay: immunoSEQ multiplex PCR; the TCRdb copy retains only in-frame clones and omits some. The data hold around 30,000 clones, with over 85% observed a single time. Material: PBMCs. These receptor sequences come from a man in his forties with colorectal cancer. CDR3s include the opening cysteine and the closing phenylalanine or tryptophan. The D gene is left open where the match is weak. Clone sizes are given selectively: once, few, many, or a class where the clone is expanded.

>NA|TRBJ2-5|TRBV21-1|NA|14
TGTGCCAGCAGCCCCCGTCCGGTTCGGGAGACCCAGTACTTC
CASSPRPVRETQYF
>NA|TRBJ1-1|TRBV6-5|NA|12
TGTGCCAGCACCGGAGGGAACACTGAAGCTTTCTTT
CASTGGNTEAFF
>NA|TRBJ1-1|TRBV3-1/TRBV3-2|NA|17
TGTGCCAGCAGCCTCAGGCGGGAGGAGGCGAGTAACACTGAAGCTTTCTTT
CASSLRREEASNTEAFF
>NA|TRBJ1-3|TRBV6-2/TRBV6-3|NA|15
TGTGCCAGCAGCACCGACACGGGGTTTGCAAACACCATATATTTT
CASSTDTGFANTIYF
>NA|TRBJ2-6|TRBV4-3|TRBD1|20
TGCGCCAGCAGCCGGGAGCCACCGGGACAGAGCTACTCTGGGGCCAACGTCCTGACTTTC
CASSREPPGQSYSGANVLTF
>NA|TRBJ2-5|TRBV9|NA|16
TGTGCCAGCAGCGTAGTATCGCAGGGCGGGTTGGAGACCCAGTACTTC
CASSVVSQGGLETQYF
>once|TRBJ2-3|TRBV5-1|TRBD2|15
TGCGCCAGCAGCTTGGTCGGGGGGTCCACAGATACGCAGTATTTT
CASSLVGGSTDTQYF
>NA|TRBJ2-7|TRBV6-5|TRBD1|13
TGTGCCATCCGGGACAGGGCGAACTACGAGCAGTACTTC
CAIRDRANYEQYF
>NA|TRBJ2-1|TRBV9|TRBD2|20
TGTGCCAGCAGCGTATATAAGACGACTAGCGGGGGGGCCTCCTACAATGAGCAGTTCTTC
CASSVYKTTSGGASYNEQFF
>NA|TRBJ2-3|TRBV9|NA|14
TGTGCCAGCAGCGTAGCGGGGGCCGGAGATACGCAGTATTTT
CASSVAGAGDTQYF
>few|TRBJ2-7|TRBV4-2|NA|14
TGTGCCAGCAGCCAAGGGGCCGGGGTCTACGAGCAGTACTTC
CASSQGAGVYEQYF
>NA|TRBJ1-6|TRBV5-1|NA|13
TGCGCCAGCAGGGGGGACATTAATTCACCCCTCCACTTT
CASRGDINSPLHF
>NA|TRBJ2-7|TRBV5-5|TRBD1|15
TGTGCCAGCAGCCCCCGCGGGGGACAGGGAAGTGAGCAGTACTTC
CASSPRGGQGSEQYF
>NA|TRBJ2-1|TRBV20-1|NA|11
TGCAGTGCCCCGGAAATGGACGAGCAGTTCTTC
CSAPEMDEQFF
>few|TRBJ2-3|TRBV19|TRBD1|13
TGTGCCAGTAGTACCCCGGGACAGGGCCCGCAGTATTTT
CASSTPGQGPQYF
>NA|TRBJ2-6|TRBV7-3|TRBD1|16
TGTGCCAGCAGCCTGGGACAGGGGGCAAAGGCCAACGTCCTGACTTTC
CASSLGQGAKANVLTF
>NA|TRBJ1-1|TRBV2|TRBD1|14
TGTGCCAGCACTCCCGGTGACAGGGACACTGAAGCTTTCTTT
CASTPGDRDTEAFF
>NA|TRBJ2-5|TRBV5-1|TRBD1|15
TGCGCCAGCAGCCGGGGCGGGACAGGGGAAGAGACCCAGTACTTC
CASSRGGTGEETQYF
>NA|TRBJ1-3|TRBV28|NA|13
TGTGCCAGCAGTTTCTCCACTGGAAACACCATATATTTT
CASSFSTGNTIYF
>NA|TRBJ2-2|TRBV6-6|NA|14
TGTGCCAGCAGTTACGAGGGGGGCACCGGGGAGCTGTTTTTT
CASSYEGGTGELFF
>NA|TRBJ2-7|TRBV19|NA|17
TGTGCCAGTAGTGATACCAAAACAGGGCATATGGGCTACGAGCAGTACTTC
CASSDTKTGHMGYEQYF
>NA|TRBJ1-4|TRBV5-1|NA|14
TGCGCCAGCAGCTTAGAAGGGCGAAATGAAAAACTGTTTTTT
CASSLEGRNEKLFF
>NA|TRBJ2-7|TRBV6-2/TRBV6-3|TRBD1|18
TGTGCCAGCAGTTACGAGGGGGCGGGTTTTACCCCGAACTACGAGCAGTACTTC
CASSYEGAGFTPNYEQYF
>NA|TRBJ2-2|TRBV19|NA|15
TGTGCCAGTCGTAGTGGCGGGGCGAACACCGGGGAGCTGTTTTTT
CASRSGGANTGELFF
>NA|TRBJ1-1|TRBV5-1|TRBD1|15
TGCGCCAGCAGCCCCGGGGACAGGGATGGGACTGAAGCTTTCTTT
CASSPGDRDGTEAFF
>NA|TRBJ1-4|TRBV11-2|NA|15
TGTGCCAGCAGTCTCGAACCAGCAACTAATGAAAAACTGTTTTTT
CASSLEPATNEKLFF
>NA|TRBJ2-1|TRBV6-5|TRBD1|15
TGTGCCAGCAGTTCTCCGGGACAGCATTACAATGAGCAGTTCTTC
CASSSPGQHYNEQFF
>NA|TRBJ2-3|TRBV4-2|TRBD1|17
TGTGCCAGCAGCCGGAACGCGGGACAGGGGGGAGCAGATACGCAGTATTTT
CASSRNAGQGGADTQYF
>NA|TRBJ1-1|TRBV6-1|TRBD1|13
TGTGCCAGCACCGGGGACAGCTTAAGGGATGCTTTCTTT
CASTGDSLRDAFF